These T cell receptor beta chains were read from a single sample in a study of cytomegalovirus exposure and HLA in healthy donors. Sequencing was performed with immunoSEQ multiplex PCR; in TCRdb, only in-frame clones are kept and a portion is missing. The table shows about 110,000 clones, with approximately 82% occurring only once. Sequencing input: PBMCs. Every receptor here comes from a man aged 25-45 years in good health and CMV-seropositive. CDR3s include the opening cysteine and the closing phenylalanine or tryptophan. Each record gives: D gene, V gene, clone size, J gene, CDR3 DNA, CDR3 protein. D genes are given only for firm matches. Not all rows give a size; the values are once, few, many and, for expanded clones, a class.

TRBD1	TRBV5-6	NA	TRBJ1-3	TGTGCCAGCAGCTCCGGACAGGGAGGTTCCGTCGGAAACACCATATATTTT	CASSSGQGGSVGNTIYF
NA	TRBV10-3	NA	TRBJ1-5	TGTGCCATCAGTGAACATAGCAATCAGCCCCAGCATTTT	CAISEHSNQPQHF
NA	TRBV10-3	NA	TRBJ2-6	TGTGCCATCAGTGGGGAGCTCTCTGGGGCCAACGTCCTGACTTTC	CAISGELSGANVLTF
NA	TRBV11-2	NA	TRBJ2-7	TGTGCCAGCAGCTTAGTTGGGAGAATCCTTTTGTACTTC	CASSLVGRILLYF
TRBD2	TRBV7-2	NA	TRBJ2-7	TGTGCCAGCAGCTTACAGCGGGGGCGCTACGAGCAGTACTTC	CASSLQRGRYEQYF
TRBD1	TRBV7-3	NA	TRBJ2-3	TGTGCCAGCAGCTTATCGAACAGGGGGAAGGCAGATACGCAGTATTTT	CASSLSNRGKADTQYF
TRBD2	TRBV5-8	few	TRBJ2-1	TGTGCCAGCAGCCCCGGGACTAGCGGATACAATGAGCAGTTCTTC	CASSPGTSGYNEQFF
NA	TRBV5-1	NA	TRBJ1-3	TGCGCCAGCAGCTTGGCTTCCCTCTCTGGAAACACCATATATTTT	CASSLASLSGNTIYF
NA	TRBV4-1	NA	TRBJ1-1	TGCGCCAGCAACCAAAGGGGTTACGCAAACACTGAAGCTTTCTTT	CASNQRGYANTEAFF
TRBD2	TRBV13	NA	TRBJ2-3	TGTGCCAGCAGCGCCGCTAGCGGGCTCACAGATACGCAGTATTTT	CASSAASGLTDTQYF
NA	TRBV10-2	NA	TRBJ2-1	TGCGCCAGCAGCGGCGTGGACAAAGGGAATGAGCAGTTCTTC	CASSGVDKGNEQFF
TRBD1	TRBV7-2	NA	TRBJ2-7	TGTGCCAGCAGCTTAGTTGGGACAGGGGGGAACGAGCAGTACTTC	CASSLVGTGGNEQYF
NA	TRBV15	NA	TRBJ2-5	TGTGCCACCAGCAGAGAGGGAGGCAACGGGGAGACCCAGTACTTC	CATSREGGNGETQYF
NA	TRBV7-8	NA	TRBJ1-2	TGTGCCAGCACCTCGGACTATCGGGGTTATGGCTACACCTTC	CASTSDYRGYGYTF
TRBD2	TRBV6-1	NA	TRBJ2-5	TGTGCCAGCACGGCGGGGGGCCCCCAAGAGACCCAGTACTTC	CASTAGGPQETQYF
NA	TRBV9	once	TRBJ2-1	TGTGCCAGCAGCGTAGATGCGGGGGCCAGCTCCTACAATGAGCAGTTCTTC	CASSVDAGASSYNEQFF
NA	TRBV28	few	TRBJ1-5	TGTGCCAGCAGTTCCCCAGAGGGCAATCAGCCCCAGCATTTT	CASSSPEGNQPQHF
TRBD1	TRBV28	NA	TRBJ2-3	TGTGCCAGCAGTTTACGACAGGGAACCTACACAGATACGCAGTATTTT	CASSLRQGTYTDTQYF
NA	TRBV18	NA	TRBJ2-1	TGTGCCAGCTCACCCTCGCAGTACAATGAGCAGTTCTTC	CASSPSQYNEQFF
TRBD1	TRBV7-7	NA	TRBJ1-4	TGTGCCAGCAGCCCCATTACGACAGGGTTTGGTGAAAAACTGTTTTTT	CASSPITTGFGEKLFF
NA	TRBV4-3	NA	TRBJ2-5	TGCGCCAGCAGCCAAGAGTGGGAGACACAAGAGACCCAGTACTTC	CASSQEWETQETQYF
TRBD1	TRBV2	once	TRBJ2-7	TGTGCCAGCTGCCACCGGGACAGCTACGAGCAGTACTTC	CASCHRDSYEQYF
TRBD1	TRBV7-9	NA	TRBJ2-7	TGTGCCAGCTCGGGACAGAACTACGAGCAGTACTTC	CASSGQNYEQYF
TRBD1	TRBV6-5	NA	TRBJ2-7	TGTGCCAGCATTCGACAGGGGGACCATGGCGAGCAGTACTTC	CASIRQGDHGEQYF
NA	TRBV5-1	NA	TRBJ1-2	TGCGCCAGCAGCGACATGACCTATGGCTACACCTTC	CASSDMTYGYTF
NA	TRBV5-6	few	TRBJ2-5	TGTGCCAGCAGCTGGACAGCTTACCAAGAGACCCAGTACTTC	CASSWTAYQETQYF
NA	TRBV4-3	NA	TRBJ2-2	TGCGCCAGCAGCCAAGATTTTACAGGGAAAGGCACCGGGGAGCTGTTTTTT	CASSQDFTGKGTGELFF
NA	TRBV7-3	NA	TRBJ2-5	TGTGCCAGCAGCTTAGAAGGCCCGAAGCGAGCGGGAGAGACCCAGTACTTC	CASSLEGPKRAGETQYF
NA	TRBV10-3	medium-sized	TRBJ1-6	TGTGCCATCAGTGCGGTTTGGCAGGTGAATTCACCCCTCCACTTT	CAISAVWQVNSPLHF
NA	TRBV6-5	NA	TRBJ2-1	TGTGCCAGCAGTTACTGGGCAGGGGATGAGCAGTTCTTC	CASSYWAGDEQFF
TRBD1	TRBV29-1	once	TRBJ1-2	TGCAGCGTTGTATCCCTCGCCCGGGACAGGAAGCCTCATGGCTACACCTTC	CSVVSLARDRKPHGYTF
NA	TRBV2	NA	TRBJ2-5	TGTGCCAGCAAAGAGGCGGATTGGGAGACCCAGTACTTC	CASKEADWETQYF
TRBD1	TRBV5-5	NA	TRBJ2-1	TGTGCCAGCAGCTTAGCCCGGGACAGGGGACTCAGTGAGCAGTTCTTC	CASSLARDRGLSEQFF
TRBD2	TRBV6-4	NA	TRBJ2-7	TGTGCCAGCAGTCGGCTAGCGGGGCCCATCTACGAGCAGTACTTC	CASSRLAGPIYEQYF
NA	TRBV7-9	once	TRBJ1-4	TGTGCCAGCTTAGCACAGGAGGGGAATGAAAAACTGTTTTTT	CASLAQEGNEKLFF
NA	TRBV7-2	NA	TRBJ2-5	TGTGCCAGCAGCTCTCAGGGGGGTCAAGAGACCCAGTACTTC	CASSSQGGQETQYF
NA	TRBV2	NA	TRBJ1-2	TGTGCCAGCAGCCTGACCCGGGAACAGACGCTCTATGGCTACACCTTC	CASSLTREQTLYGYTF
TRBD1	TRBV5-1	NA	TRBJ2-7	TGCGCCAGCAGCTTGACTGACAGGGCAATCGAGCAGTACTTC	CASSLTDRAIEQYF
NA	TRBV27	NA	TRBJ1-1	TGTGCCAGCAGTTTATCGGAGGGGTTCGTGAACACTGAAGCTTTCTTT	CASSLSEGFVNTEAFF
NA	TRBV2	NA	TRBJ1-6	TGTGCCAGCAGACCCGACACCTCATATAATTCACCCCTCCACTTT	CASRPDTSYNSPLHF
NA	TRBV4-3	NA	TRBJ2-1	TGCGCCAGCAGCCAAGATCGGTGGGAGCAGTTCTTC	CASSQDRWEQFF
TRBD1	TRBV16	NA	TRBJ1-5	TGTGCCAGCAGCCAGCTGGGACAGACCGATCAGCCCCAGCATTTT	CASSQLGQTDQPQHF
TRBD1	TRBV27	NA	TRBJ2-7	TGTGCCAGCAGTGACAGGGGGCTTAGCTACGAGCAGTACTTC	CASSDRGLSYEQYF
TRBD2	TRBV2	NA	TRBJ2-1	TGTGCCAGCAGCTTGAACTCCGGGACTAGCGGAGAGCAGTTCTTC	CASSLNSGTSGEQFF
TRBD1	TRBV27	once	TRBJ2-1	TGTGCCAGCAGTACAGGGGGATTCTACAATGAGCAGTTCTTC	CASSTGGFYNEQFF
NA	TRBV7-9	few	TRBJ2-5	TGTGCCAGCAAGGAGGGTTGGGGAAAAGAGACCCAGTACTTC	CASKEGWGKETQYF
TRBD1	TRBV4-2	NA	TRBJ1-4	TGTGCCAGCAGCCCTGGGACAGTGGAAAAACTGTTTTTT	CASSPGTVEKLFF
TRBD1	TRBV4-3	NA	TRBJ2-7	TGCGCCAGCAGCCAAGAGTATGGAACAGGGGGCACAGGGTACGAGCAGTACTTC	CASSQEYGTGGTGYEQYF
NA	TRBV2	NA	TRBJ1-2	TGTGCCAGCAGTGTTCCCGGGGGACGAAACTATGGCTACACCTTC	CASSVPGGRNYGYTF
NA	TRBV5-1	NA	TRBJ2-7	TGCGCCAGCAGCTTGGAGGGGCCGACCTACGAGCAGTACTTC	CASSLEGPTYEQYF
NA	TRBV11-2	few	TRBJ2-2	TGTGCCAGCAGCTTCTATCAGGGTTCCGGGGAGCTGTTTTTT	CASSFYQGSGELFF
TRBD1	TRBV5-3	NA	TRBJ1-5	TGTGCCAGAAGTCCCGGACAGGGGGATCAGCCCCAGCATTTT	CARSPGQGDQPQHF
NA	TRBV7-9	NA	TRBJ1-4	TGTGCCAGCAGCTTAGCGGACAGCAATGAAAAACTGTTTTTT	CASSLADSNEKLFF
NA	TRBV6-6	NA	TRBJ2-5	TGTGCCAGCAGTTACGGTGCGAGGAACCAAGAGACCCAGTACTTC	CASSYGARNQETQYF
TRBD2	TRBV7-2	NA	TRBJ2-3	TGTGCCAGCAGGCTAGCGGGGGGGGGCACAGATACGCAGTATTTT	CASRLAGGGTDTQYF
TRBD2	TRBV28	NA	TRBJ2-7	TGTGCCAGCAGCGATAGCGGGTCGCCCTACGAGCAGTACTTC	CASSDSGSPYEQYF
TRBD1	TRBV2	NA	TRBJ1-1	TGTGCCAGCATTGGGACAGGTATGAACACTGAAGCTTTCTTT	CASIGTGMNTEAFF